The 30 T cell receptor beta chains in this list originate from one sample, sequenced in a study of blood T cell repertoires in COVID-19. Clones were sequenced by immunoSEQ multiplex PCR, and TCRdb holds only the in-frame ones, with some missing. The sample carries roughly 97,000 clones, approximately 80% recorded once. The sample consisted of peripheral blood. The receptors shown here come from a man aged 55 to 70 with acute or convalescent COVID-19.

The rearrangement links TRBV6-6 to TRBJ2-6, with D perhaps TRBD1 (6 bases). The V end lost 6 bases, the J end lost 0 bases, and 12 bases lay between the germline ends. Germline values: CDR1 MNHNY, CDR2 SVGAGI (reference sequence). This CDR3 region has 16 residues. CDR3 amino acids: CASSRQDYSGANVLTF. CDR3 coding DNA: TGTGCCAGCAGCCGACAGGATTACTCTGGGGCCAACGTCCTGACTTTC.

The CDR3 spells CASGLATGGQETQYF. The CDR3 nucleotides read TGTGCTAGTGGTTTGGCAACAGGGGGCCAAGAGACCCAGTACTTC. The gene calls are TRBV12-5 and TRBJ2-5, with 8 bases that match TRBD1. The CDR3 extends over 15 amino acids. With 1 base clipped from V and 1 base from J, the junction kept 2 bases outside the gene matches. CDR1 LGHNT and CDR2 FRNRAP come from the germline V gene.

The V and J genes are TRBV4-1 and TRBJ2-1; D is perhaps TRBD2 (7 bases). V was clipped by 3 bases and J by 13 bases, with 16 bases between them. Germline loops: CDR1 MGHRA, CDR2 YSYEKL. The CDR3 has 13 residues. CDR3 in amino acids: CASSHPGGATQFF. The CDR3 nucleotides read TGCGCCAGCAGCCACCCTGGGGGGGCCACACAGTTCTTC.

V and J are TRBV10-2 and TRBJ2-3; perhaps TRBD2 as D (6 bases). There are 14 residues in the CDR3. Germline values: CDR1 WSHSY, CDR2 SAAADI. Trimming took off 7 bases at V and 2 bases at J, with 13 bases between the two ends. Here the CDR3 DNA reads TGCGCCAGCACCATCGCGGGGCCCACAGATACGCAGTATTTT. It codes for CASTIAGPTDTQYF.

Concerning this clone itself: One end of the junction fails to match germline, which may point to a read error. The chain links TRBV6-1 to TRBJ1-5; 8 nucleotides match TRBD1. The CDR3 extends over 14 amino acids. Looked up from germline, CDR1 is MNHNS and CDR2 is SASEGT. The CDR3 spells CASSEDRGNQPQHF. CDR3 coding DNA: TGTGCCAGCAGCGAAGACAGGGGAAATCAGCCCCAGCATTTT.

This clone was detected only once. CDR3 residues: CASSQTRGGVNEQFF. CDR3 nucleotides: TGTGCCAGCAGTCAGACTAGAGGTGGGGTCAATGAGCAGTTCTTC. The chain recombines TRBV28 with TRBJ2-1; possibly TRBD2 for D (6 bases). With 5 bases removed from V and 6 bases from J, the gap between germline ends came to 17 bases. The CDR3 is 15 residues long. Germline lookup yields CDR1 MDHEN and CDR2 SYDVKM.

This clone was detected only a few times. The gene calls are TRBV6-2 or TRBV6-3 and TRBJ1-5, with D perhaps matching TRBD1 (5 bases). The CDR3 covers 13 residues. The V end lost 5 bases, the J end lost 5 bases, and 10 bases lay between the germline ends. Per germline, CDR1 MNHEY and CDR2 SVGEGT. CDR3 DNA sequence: TGTGCCAGCAGTGACAGTTTCTATCAGCCCCAGCATTTT. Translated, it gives CASSDSFYQPQHF.

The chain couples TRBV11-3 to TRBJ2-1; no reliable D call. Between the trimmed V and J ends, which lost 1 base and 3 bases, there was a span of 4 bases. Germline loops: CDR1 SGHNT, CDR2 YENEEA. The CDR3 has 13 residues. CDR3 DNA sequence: TGTGCCAGCAGCTTAGTGAGCTACAATGAGCAGTTCTTC. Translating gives CASSLVSYNEQFF.

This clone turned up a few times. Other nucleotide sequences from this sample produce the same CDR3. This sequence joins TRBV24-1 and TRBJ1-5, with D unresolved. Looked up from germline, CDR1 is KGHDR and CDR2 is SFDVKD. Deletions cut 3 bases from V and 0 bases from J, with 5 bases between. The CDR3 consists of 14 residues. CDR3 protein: CATSDPGSNQPQHF. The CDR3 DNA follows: TGTGCCACCAGTGATCCCGGTAGCAATCAGCCCCAGCATTTT.

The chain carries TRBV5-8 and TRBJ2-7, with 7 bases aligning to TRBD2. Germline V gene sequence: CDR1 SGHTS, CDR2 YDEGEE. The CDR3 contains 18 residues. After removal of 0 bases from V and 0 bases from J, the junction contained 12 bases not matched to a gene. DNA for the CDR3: TGTGCCAGCAGCTTGGGAGACACCCTAGCGGAGGGCTCCTACGAGCAGTACGTC. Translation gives CASSLGDTLAEGSYEQYV.

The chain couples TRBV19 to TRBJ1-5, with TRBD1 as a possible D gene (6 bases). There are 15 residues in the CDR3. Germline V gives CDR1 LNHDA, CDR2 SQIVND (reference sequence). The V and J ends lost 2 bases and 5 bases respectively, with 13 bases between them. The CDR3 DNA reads TGTGCCAGTAGTATAAGAGGGGGTGTGGATCAGCCCCAGCATTTT. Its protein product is CASSIRGGVDQPQHF.

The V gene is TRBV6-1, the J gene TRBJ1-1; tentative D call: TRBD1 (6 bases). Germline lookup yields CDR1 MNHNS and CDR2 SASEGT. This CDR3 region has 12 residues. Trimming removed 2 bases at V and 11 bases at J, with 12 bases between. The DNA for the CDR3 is TGTGCCAGCAGTGAAAACAGGGCAGCTGCTTTCTTT. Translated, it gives CASSENRAAAFF.

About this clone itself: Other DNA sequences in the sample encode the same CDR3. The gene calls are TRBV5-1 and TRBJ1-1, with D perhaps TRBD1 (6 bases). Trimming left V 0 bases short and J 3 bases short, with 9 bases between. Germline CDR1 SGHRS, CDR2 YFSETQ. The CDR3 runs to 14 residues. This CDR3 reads CASSLDRVDTEAFF. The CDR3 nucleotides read TGCGCCAGCAGCTTGGACAGGGTGGACACTGAAGCTTTCTTT.

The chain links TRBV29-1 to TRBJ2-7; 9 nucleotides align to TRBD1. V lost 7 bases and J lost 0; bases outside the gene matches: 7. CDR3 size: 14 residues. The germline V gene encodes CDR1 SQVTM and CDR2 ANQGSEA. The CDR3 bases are TGCAGCGCTCTACAGGGGGCGATCTCCTACGAGCAGTACTTC. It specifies CSALQGAISYEQYF.

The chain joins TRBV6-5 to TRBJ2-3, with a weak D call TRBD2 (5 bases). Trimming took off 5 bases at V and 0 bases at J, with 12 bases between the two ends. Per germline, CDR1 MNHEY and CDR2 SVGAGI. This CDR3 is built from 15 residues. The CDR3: CASSKLAASTDTQYF. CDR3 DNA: TGTGCCAGCAGTAAGCTAGCAGCTAGCACAGATACGCAGTATTTT.

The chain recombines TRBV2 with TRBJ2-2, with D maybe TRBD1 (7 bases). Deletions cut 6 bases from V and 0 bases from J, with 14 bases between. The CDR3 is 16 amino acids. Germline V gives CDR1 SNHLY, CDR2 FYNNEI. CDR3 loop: CASRARGASNTGELFF. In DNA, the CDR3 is TGTGCCAGCAGGGCCAGGGGGGCTTCGAACACCGGGGAGCTGTTTTTT.

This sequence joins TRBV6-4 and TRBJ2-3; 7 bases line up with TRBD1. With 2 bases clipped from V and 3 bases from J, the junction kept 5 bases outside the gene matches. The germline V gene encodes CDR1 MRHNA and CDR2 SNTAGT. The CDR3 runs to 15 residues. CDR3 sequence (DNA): TGTGCCAGCAGTGACACTACAGGGGTTACAGATACGCAGTATTTT. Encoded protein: CASSDTTGVTDTQYF.

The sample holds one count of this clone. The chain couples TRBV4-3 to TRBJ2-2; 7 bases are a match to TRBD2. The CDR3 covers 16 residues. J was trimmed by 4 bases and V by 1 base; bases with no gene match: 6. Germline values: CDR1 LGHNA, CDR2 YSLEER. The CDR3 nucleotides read TGCGCCAGCAGCCAAGTGGCGGGAGTCGGCACCGGGGAGCTGTTTTTT. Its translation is CASSQVAGVGTGELFF.

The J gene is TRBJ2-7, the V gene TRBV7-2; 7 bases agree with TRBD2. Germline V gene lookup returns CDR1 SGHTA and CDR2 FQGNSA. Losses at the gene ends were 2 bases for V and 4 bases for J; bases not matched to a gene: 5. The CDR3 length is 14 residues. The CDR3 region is CASSLIASGYEQYV. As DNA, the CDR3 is TGTGCCAGCAGCTTAATAGCTAGCGGTTACGAGCAGTACGTC.

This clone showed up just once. The CDR3 is CASSDRGHHTEAFF. The CDR3, as DNA: TGCGCCAGCAGCGACAGGGGGCACCACACTGAAGCTTTCTTT. V and J are TRBV5-1 and TRBJ1-1, with 10 bases that match TRBD1. The J segment lost 3 bases and the V segment lost 4 bases, leaving 3 bases of the junction unmatched. The V gene's germline CDR1 is SGHRS and CDR2 YFSETQ. This CDR3 spans 14 amino acids.

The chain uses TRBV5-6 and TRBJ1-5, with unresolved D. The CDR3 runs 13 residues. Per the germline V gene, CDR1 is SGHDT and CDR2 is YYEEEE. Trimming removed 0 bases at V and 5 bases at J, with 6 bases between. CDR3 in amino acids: CASSLAGDQPQHF. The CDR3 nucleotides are TGTGCCAGCAGCTTGGCCGGGGATCAGCCCCAGCATTTT.

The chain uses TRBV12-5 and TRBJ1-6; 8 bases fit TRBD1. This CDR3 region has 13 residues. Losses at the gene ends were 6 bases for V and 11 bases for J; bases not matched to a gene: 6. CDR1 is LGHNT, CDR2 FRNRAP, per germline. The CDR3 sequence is CASGTTGGTPLHF. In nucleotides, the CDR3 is TGTGCTAGTGGAACTACAGGGGGTACACCCCTCCACTTT.

The CDR3: CASSSAPGTVNEKLFF. The CDR3 nucleotides are TGTGCCAGCAGCTCGGCCCCCGGGACAGTTAATGAAAAACTGTTTTTT. The chain links TRBV5-4 to TRBJ1-4, with 7 bases lining up with TRBD1. The germline CDR1 and CDR2 sequences are SGHNT and YYREEE (reference sequence). The CDR3 sequence is 16 residues long. V dropped 3 bases and J dropped 4; count of bases not matched to a gene: 9.

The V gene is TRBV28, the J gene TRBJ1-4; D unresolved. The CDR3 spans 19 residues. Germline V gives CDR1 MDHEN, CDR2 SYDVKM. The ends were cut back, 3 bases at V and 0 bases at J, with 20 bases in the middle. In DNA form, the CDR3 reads TGTGCCAGCAGTTTTCTACTTTCTTTTCAGGTTGCAACTAATGAAAAACTGTTTTTT. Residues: CASSFLLSFQVATNEKLFF.

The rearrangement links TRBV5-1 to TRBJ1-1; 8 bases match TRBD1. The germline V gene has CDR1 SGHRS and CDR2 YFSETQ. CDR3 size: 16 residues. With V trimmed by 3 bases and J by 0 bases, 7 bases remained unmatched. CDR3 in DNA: TGCGCCAGCAGCTCCGCCGGACAGGGACTGAACACTGAAGCTTTCTTT. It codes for CASSSAGQGLNTEAFF.

CDR3 protein: CSAHSGRLYF. For the CDR3, the DNA is TGCAGTGCTCATAGCGGGAGGCTTTACTTC. The chain employs TRBV20-1 and TRBJ2-7, with TRBD2 identical over 10 bases. CDR1 and CDR2 (germline): DFQATT, SNEGSKA (reference sequence). This CDR3 region has 10 residues. V was pared by 5 bases and J by 13 bases, with 5 bases of the junction left unmatched.

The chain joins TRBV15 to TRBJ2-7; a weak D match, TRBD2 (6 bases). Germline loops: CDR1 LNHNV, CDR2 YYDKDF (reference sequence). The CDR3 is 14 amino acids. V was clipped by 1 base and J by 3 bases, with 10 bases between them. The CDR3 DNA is TGTGCCACCAGCAGAGGTGGGACTCTCTACGAGCAGTACGTC. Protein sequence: CATSRGGTLYEQYV.

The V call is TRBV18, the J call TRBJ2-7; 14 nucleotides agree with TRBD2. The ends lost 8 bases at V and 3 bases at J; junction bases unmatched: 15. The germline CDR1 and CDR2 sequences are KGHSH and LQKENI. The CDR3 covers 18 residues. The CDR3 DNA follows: TGTGCCAGCGGGACAGTTCCGGGACTAGCGGGGGTTCGCTACGAGCAGTACTTC. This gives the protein CASGTVPGLAGVRYEQYF.

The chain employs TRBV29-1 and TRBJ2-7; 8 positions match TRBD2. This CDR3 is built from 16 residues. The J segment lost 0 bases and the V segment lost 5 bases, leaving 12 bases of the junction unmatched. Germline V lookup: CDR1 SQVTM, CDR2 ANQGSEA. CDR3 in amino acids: CSVLGAGEKSSYEQYF. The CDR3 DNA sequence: TGCAGCGTTCTCGGAGCGGGAGAGAAAAGCTCCTACGAGCAGTACTTC.

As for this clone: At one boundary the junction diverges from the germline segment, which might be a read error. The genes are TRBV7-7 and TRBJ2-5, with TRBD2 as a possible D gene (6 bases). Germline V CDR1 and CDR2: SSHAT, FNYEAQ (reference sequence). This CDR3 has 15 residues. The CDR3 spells CASSHNPSGEETQYF. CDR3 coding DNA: TGTGCTAGCAGCCATAACCCGTCGGGAGAAGAGACCCAGTACTTC.